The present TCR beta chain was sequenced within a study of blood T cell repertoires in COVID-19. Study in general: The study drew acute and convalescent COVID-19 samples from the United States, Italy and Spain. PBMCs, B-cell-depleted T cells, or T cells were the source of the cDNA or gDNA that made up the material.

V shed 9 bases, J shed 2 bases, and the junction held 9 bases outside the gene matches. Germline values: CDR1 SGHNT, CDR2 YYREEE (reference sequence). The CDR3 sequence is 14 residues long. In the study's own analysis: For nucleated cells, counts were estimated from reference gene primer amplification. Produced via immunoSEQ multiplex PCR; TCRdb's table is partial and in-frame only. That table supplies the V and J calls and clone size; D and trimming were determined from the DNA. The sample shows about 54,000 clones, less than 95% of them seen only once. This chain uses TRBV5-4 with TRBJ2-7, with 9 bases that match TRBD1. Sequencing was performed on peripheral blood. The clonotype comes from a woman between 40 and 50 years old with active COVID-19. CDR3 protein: CAMVPGQGPYEQYF. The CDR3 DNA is TGTGCCATGGTACCGGGACAGGGTCCCTACGAGCAGTACTTC. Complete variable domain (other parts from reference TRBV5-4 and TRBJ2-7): ETGVTQSPTHLIKTRGQQVTLRCSSQSGHNTVSWYQQALGQGPQFIFQYYREEENGRGNFPPRFSGLQFPNYSSELNVNALELDDSALYLCAMVPGQGPYEQYFGPGTRLTVT.